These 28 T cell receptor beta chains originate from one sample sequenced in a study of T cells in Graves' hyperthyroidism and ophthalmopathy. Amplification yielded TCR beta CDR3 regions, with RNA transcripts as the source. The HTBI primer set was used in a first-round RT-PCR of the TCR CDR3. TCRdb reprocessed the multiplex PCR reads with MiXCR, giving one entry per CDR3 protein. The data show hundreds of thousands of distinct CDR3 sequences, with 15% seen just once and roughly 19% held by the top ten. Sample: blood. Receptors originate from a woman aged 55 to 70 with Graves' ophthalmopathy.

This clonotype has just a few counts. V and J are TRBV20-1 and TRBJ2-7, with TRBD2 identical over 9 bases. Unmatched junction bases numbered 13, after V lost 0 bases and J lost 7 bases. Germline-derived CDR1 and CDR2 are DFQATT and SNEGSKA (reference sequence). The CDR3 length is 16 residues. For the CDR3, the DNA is TGCAGTGCTAGAGATCTGCGGGCGGGAGGGGTCTGGGAGCAGTACTTC. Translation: CSARDLRAGGVWEQYF.

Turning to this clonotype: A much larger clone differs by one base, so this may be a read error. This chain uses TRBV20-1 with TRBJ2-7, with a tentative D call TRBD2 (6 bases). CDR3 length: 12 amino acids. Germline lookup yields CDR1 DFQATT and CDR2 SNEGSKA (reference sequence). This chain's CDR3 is CLKQGLSYEQYF. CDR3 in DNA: TGCCTCAAGCAGGGACTCTCCTACGAGCAGTACTTC.

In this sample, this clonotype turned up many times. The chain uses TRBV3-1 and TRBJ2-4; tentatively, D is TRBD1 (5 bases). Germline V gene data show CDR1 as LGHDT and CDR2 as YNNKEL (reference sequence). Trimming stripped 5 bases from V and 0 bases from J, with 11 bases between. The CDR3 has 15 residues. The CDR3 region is CASSDHRIAKNIQYF. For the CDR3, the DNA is TGTGCCAGCAGCGACCACAGGATAGCCAAAAACATTCAGTACTTC.

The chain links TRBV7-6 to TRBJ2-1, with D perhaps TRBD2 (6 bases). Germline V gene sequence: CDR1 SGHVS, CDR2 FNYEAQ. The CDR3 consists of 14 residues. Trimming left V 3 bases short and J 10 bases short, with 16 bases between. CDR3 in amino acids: CASSFRTLEGEQFF. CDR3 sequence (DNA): TGTGCCAGCAGCTTCCGGACTCTGGAGGGGGAGCAGTTCTTC.

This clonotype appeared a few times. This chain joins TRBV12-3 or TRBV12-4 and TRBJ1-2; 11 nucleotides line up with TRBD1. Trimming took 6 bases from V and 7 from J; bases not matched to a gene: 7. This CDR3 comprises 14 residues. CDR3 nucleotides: TGTGCCAGCAGATGGGGACAGGGGGGGAGTGGCTACACCTTC. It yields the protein CASRWGQGGSGYTF.

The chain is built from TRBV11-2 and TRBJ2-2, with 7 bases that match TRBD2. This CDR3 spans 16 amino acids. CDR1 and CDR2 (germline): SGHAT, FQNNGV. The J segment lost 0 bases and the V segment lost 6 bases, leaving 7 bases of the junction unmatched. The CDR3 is CASSRGVQANTGELFF. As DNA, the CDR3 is TGTGCCAGCAGTCGGGGGGTACAGGCGAACACCGGGGAGCTGTTTTTT. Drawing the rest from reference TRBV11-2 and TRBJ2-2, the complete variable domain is EAGVAQSPRYKIIEKRQSVAFWCNPISGHATLYWYQQILGQGPKLLIQFQNNGVVDDSQLPKDRFSAERLKGVDSTLKIQPAKLEDSAVYLCASSRGVQANTGELFFGEGSRLTVL.

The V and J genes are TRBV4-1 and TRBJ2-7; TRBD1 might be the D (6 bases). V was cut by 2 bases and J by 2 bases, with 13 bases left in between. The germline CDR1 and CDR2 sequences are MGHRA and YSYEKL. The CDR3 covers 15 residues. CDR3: CASSQSQGLPYEQYF. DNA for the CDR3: TGCGCCAGCAGCCAATCCCAGGGGCTTCCCTACGAGCAGTACTTC.

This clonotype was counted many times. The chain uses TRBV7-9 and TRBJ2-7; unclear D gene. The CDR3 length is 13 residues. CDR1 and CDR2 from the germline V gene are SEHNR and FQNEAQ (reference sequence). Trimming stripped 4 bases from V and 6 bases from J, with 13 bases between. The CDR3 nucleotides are TGTGCCAGCAGCTCTTCAAGGTATGGCGAGCAGTACTTC. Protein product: CASSSSRYGEQYF.

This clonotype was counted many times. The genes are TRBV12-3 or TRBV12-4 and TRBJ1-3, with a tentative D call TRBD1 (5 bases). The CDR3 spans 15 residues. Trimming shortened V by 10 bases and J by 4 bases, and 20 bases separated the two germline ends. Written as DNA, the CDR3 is TGTGCCACCCAAACAGGTCCCCCTCCCGGAAACACCATATATTTT. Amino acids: CATQTGPPPGNTIYF.

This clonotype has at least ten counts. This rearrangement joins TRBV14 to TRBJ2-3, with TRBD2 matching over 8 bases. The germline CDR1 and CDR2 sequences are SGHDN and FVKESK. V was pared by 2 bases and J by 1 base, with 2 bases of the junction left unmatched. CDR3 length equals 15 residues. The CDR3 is CASSQWREGTDTQYF. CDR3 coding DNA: TGTGCCAGCAGCCAATGGCGGGAGGGCACAGATACGCAGTATTTT.

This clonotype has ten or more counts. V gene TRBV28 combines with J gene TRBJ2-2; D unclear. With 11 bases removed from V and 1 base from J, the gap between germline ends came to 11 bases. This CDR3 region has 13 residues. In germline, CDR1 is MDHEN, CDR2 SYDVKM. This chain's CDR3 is CAVPHWNTGELFF. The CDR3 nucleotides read TGTGCCGTACCGCACTGGAACACCGGGGAGCTGTTTTTT. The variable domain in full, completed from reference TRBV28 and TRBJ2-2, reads DVKVTQSSRYLVKRTGEKVFLECVQDMDHENMFWYRQDPGLGLRLIYFSYDVKMKEKGDIPEGYSVSREKKERFSLILESASTNQTSMYLCAVPHWNTGELFFGEGSRLTVL.

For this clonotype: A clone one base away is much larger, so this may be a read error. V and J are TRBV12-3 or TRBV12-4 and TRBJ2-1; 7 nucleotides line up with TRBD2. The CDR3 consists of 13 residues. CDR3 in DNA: TGTGCCAGCAGACACGGACTAGTCCATGAGCAGCTCTTC. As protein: CASRHGLVHEQLF.

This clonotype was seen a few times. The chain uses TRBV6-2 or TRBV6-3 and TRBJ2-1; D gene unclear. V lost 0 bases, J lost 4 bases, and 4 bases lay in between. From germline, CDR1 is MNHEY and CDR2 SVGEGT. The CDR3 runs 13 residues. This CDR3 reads CASSYSHYNEQFF. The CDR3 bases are TGTGCCAGCAGTTACTCCCATTACAATGAGCAGTTCTTC.

Here the CDR3 DNA reads TGCAGTGCGGGGACTAGCGCCTTTTACGAGCAGTACTTC. Encoded protein: CSAGTSAFYEQYF. The chain uses TRBV20-1 and TRBJ2-7; 10 positions match TRBD2. Germline-derived CDR1 and CDR2 are DFQATT and SNEGSKA (reference sequence). The CDR3 length is 13 residues. The trim removed 6 bases at V and 4 bases at J, leaving 6 bases unmatched.

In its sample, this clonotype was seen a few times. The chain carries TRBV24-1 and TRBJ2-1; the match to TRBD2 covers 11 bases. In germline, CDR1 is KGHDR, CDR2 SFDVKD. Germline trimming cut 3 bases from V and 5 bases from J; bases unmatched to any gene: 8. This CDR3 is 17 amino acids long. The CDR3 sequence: CATSDRGASGGHNEQFF. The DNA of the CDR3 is TGTGCCACCAGTGATAGGGGGGCTAGCGGGGGGCACAATGAGCAGTTCTTC.

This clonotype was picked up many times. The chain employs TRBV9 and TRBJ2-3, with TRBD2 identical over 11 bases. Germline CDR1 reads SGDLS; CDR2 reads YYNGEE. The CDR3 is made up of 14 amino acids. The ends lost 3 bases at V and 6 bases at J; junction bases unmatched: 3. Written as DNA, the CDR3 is TGTGCCAGCAGCGGTAGCGGGAGGGCCGATACGCAGTATTTT. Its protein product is CASSGSGRADTQYF.

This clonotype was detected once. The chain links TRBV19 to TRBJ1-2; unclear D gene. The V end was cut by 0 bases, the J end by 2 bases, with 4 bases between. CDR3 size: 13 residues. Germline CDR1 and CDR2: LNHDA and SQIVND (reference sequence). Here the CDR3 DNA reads TGTGCCAGTAGTATAGAACGGAACTATGGCTACACCTTC. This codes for CASSIERNYGYTF. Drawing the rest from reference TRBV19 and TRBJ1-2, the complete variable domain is DGGITQSPKYLFRKEGQNVTLSCEQNLNHDAMYWYRQDPGQGLRLIYYSQIVNDFQKGDIAEGYSVSREKKESFPLTVTSAQKNPTAFYLCASSIERNYGYTFGSGTRLTVV.

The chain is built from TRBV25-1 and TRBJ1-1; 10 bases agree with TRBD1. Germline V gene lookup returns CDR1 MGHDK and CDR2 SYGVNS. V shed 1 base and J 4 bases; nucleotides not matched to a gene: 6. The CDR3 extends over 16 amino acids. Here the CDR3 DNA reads TGTGCCAGCAGTGAATCCTCGGGGACAGGGGCCACTGAAGCTTTCTTT. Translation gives CASSESSGTGATEAFF. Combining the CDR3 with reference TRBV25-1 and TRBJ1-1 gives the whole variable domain EADIYQTPRYLVIGTGKKITLECSQTMGHDKMYWYQQDPGMELHLIHYSYGVNSTEKGDLSSESTVSRIRTEHFPLTLESARPSHTSQYLCASSESSGTGATEAFFGQGTRLTVV.

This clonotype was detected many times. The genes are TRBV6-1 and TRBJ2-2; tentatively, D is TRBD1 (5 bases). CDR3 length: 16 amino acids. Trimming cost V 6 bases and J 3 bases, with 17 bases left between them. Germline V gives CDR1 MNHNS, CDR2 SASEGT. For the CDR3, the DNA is TGTGCCAGCAGCGGTATATGGGGCAGAGACACCGGGGAGCTGTTTTTT. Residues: CASSGIWGRDTGELFF.

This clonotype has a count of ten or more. The CDR3 coding sequence is TGTGCCAGCAGCCGCTCGGAGAACTCTGGAAACACCATATATTTT. Translation: CASSRSENSGNTIYF. This chain joins TRBV3-1 and TRBJ1-3; D unresolved. Germline assignment: CDR1 LGHDT and CDR2 YNNKEL (reference sequence). The CDR3 runs 15 residues. Trimming shortened V by 4 bases and J by 0 bases, and 10 bases separated the two germline ends.

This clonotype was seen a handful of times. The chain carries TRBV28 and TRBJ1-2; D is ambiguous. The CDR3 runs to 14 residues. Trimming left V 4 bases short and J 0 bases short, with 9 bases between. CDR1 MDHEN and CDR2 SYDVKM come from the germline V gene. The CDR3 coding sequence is TGTGCCAGCAGTTACGCAGGAGCTAACTATGGCTACACCTTC. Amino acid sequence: CASSYAGANYGYTF.

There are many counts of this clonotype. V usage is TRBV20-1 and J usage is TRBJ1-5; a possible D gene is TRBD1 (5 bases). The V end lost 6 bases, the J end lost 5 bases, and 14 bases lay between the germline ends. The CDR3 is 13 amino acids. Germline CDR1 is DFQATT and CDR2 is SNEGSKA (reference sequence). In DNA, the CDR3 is TGCAGTGCACCCCCGGGGCCGGATCAGCCCCAGCATTTT. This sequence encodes CSAPPGPDQPQHF.

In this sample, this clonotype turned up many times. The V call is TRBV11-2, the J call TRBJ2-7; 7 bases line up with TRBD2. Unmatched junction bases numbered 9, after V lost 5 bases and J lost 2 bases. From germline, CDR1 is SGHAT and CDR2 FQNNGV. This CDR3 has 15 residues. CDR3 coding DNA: TGTGCCAGCAGCCCCTCGAGGCTAGCGGCCTACGAGCAGTACTTC. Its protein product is CASSPSRLAAYEQYF.

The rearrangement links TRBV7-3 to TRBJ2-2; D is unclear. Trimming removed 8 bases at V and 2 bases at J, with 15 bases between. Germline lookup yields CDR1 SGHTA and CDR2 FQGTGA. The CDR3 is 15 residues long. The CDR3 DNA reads TGTGCCAGCGGCCCGCCCGGGCTCAACACCGGGGAGCTGTTTTTT. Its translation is CASGPPGLNTGELFF.

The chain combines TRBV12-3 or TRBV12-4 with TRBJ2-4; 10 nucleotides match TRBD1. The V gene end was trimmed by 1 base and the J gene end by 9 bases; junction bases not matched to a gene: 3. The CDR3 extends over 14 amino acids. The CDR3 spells CASSLGTGGGIQYF. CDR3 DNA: TGTGCCAGCAGTTTAGGGACAGGGGGAGGCATTCAGTACTTC.

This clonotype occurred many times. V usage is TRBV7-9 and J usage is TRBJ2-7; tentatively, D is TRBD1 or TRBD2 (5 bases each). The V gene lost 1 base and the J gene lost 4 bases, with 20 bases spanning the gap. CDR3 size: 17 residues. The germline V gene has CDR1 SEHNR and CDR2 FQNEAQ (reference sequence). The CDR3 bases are TGTGCCAGCAGCTTAGTTGGGGGTACGGGGCCGATTTACGAGCAGTACTTC. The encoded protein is CASSLVGGTGPIYEQYF.

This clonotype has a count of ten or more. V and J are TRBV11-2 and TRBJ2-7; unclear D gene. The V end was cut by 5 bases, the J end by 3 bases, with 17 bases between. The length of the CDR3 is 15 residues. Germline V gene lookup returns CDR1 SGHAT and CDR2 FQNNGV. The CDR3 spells CASSPRSGQDYEQYF. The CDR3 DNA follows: TGTGCCAGCAGCCCCCGGTCGGGTCAGGACTACGAGCAGTACTTC.

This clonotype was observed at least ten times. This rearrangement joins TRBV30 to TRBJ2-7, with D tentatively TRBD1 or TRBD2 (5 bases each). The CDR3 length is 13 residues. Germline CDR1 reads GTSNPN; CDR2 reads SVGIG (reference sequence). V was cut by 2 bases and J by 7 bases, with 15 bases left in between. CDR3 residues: CAWSRDEREEQYF. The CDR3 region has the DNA TGTGCCTGGAGTCGGGACGAGAGGGAAGAGCAGTACTTC.